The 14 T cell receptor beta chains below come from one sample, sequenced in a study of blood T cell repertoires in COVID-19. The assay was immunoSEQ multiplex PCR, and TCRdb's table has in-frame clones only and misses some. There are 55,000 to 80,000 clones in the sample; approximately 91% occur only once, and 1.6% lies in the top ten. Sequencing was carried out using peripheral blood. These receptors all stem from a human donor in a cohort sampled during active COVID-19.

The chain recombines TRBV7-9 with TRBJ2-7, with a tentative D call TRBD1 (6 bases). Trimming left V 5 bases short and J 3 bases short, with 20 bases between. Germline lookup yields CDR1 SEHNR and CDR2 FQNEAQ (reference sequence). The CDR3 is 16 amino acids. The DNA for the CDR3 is TGTGCCAGCAGCCATCGCGGTCGGACAGATAACTACGAGCAGTACTTC. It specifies CASSHRGRTDNYEQYF.

CDR3 in DNA: TGTGCCAGCAGCTACATAGCGGCCCTAGCCAAAAACATTCAGTACTTC. This sequence encodes CASSYIAALAKNIQYF. The rearrangement links TRBV4-2 to TRBJ2-4; a weak D match, TRBD2 (6 bases). V shed 5 bases and J shed 0 bases, with 14 bases lying between them. The CDR3 loop spans 16 amino acids. Germline CDR1 is LGHNA and CDR2 is YNFKEQ.

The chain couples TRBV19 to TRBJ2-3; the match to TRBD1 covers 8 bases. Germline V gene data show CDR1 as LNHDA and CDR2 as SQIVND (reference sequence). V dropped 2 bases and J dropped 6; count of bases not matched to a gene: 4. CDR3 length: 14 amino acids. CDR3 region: CASSISRGRDTQYF. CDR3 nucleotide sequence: TGTGCCAGTAGTATAAGCAGGGGGCGCGATACGCAGTATTTT.

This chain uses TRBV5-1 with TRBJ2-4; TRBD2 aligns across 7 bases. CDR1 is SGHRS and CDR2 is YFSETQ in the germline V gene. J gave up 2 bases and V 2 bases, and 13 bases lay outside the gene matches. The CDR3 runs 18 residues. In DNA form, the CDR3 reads TGCGCCAGCAGCTTCGCGGGAGAAGGAAGTATAACCAAAAACATTCAGTACTTC. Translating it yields CASSFAGEGSITKNIQYF. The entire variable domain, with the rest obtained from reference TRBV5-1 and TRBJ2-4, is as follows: KAGVTQTPRYLIKTRGQQVTLSCSPISGHRSVSWYQQTPGQGLQFLFEYFSETQRNKGNFPGRFSGRQFSNSRSEMNVSTLELGDSALYLCASSFAGEGSITKNIQYFGAGTRLSVL.

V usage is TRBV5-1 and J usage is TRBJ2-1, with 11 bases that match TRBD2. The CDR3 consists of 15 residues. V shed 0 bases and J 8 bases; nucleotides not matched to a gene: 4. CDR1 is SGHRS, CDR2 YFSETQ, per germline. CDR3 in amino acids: CASSLVAGGLYEQFF. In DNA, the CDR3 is TGCGCCAGCAGCTTGGTAGCGGGAGGGCTCTATGAGCAGTTCTTC.

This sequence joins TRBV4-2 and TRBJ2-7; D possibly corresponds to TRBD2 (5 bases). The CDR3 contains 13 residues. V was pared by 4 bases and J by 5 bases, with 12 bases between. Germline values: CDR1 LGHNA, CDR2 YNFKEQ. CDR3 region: CASSPRLADEQYF. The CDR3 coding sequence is TGTGCCAGCAGCCCTCGGCTAGCCGACGAGCAGTACTTC.

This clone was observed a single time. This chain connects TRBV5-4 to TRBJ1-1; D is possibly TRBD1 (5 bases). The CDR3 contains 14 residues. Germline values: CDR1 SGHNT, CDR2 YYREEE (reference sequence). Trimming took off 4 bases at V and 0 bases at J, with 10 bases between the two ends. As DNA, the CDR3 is TGTGCCAGCAGCCCCCAGGGTATGAACACTGAAGCTTTCTTT. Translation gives CASSPQGMNTEAFF.

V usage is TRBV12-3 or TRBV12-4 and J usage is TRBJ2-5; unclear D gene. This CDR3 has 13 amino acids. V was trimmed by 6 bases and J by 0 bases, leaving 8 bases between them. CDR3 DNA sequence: TGTGCCAGCAGCCAGAGGAACCAAGAGACCCAGTACTTC. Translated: CASSQRNQETQYF.

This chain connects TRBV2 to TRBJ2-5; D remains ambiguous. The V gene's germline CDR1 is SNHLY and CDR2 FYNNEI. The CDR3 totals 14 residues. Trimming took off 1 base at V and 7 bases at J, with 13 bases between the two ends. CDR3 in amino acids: CASSEGQRLGTQYF. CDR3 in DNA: TGTGCCAGCAGTGAAGGTCAGCGCCTGGGGACCCAGTACTTC.

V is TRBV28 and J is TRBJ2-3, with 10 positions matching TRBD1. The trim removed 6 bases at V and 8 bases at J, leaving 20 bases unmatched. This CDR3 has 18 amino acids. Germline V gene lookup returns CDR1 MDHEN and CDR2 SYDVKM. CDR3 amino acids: CASSRNRDRGAYEGTQYF. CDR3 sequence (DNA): TGTGCCAGCAGCCGAAACCGGGACAGGGGCGCCTACGAGGGTACGCAGTATTTT. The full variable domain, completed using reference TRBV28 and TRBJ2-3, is DVKVTQSSRYLVKRTGEKVFLECVQDMDHENMFWYRQDPGLGLRLIYFSYDVKMKEKGDIPEGYSVSREKKERFSLILESASTNQTSMYLCASSRNRDRGAYEGTQYFGPGTRLTVL.

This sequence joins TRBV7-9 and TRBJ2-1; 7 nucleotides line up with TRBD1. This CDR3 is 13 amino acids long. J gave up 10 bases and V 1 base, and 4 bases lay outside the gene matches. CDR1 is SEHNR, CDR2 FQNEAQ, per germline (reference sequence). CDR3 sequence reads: CASSLETGKEQFF. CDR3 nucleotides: TGTGCCAGCAGCTTAGAGACAGGGAAGGAGCAGTTCTTC.

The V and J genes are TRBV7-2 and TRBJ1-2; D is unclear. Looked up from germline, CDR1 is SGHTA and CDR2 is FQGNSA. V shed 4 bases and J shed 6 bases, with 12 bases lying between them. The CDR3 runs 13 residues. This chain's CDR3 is CASSSRLANGYTF. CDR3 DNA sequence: TGTGCCAGCAGCTCTAGACTTGCGAATGGCTACACCTTC.

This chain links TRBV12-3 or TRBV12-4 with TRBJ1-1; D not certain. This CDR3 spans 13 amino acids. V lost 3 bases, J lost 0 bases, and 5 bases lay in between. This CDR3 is CASSFSVNTEAFF. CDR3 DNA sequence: TGTGCCAGCAGTTTCTCAGTGAACACTGAAGCTTTCTTT.

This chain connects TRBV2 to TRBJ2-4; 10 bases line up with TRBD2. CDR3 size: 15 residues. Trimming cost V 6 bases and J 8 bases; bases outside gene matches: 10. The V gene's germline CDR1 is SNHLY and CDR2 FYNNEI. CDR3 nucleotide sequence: TGTGCCAGCAGCCAAACCCTCGGGACTAGCGACATTCAGTACTTC. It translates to CASSQTLGTSDIQYF.